The source of this T cell receptor (beta chain) is a study of response to subunit inactivated influenza vaccine. V was clipped by 0 bases and J by 6 bases, with 17 bases between them. The CDR3 covers 16 residues. Looked up from germline, CDR1 is SGHVS and CDR2 is FQNEAQ. Findings and caveats of the study: Researchers suggested that each seasonal influenza vaccination recruits few new T cells.

Details on this clonotype: The antigen is unknown.

TCRdb used MiXCR to reprocess the RT-PCR reads, holding one entry per CDR3 protein. The sample has 500,000 to 550,000 distinct CDR3 sequences; about 7.6% are singletons. Sequencing was performed on PBMCs from blood, taken about 24 months after vaccination. The sequence was obtained from a man aged 50-75 years who received an inactivated influenza vaccine. This chain uses TRBV7-8 with TRBJ1-2; D possibly corresponds to TRBD1 (5 bases). In nucleotides, the CDR3 is TGTGCCAGCAGCTTAGCGGGGGTCGGTGCAGAAGATGGCTACACCTTC. Amino acid sequence: CASSLAGVGAEDGYTF.